This T cell receptor beta chain derives from a study of T cells in Graves' hyperthyroidism and ophthalmopathy. Study-wide results and limits: Most thyroid clonotypes that were expanded above 0.001 also turned up in blood.

Researchers amplified the TCR beta CDR3 regions from RNA transcripts. With the HTBI primer set, the TCR CDR3 went through a first round of RT-PCR. TCRdb re-analysed the multiplex PCR reads in MiXCR, keeping a single row per CDR3 protein. In the table there are some 760,000 distinct CDR3 sequences, approximately 15% of which are singletons. To note about this clonotype: The target antigen is unknown.

An absence of ophthalmopathy progression within 18 months meant stable Graves' hyperthyroidism. Germline CDR1 is SGHVS and CDR2 is FNYEAQ. This CDR3 comprises 16 residues. Trimming took 7 bases from V and 0 from J, leaving 19 bases between them. This rearrangement joins TRBV7-6 to TRBJ2-7; D is unclear. Sequencing was performed on blood. This sequence originates from a woman under 30 with Graves' hyperthyroidism. CDR3 loop: CASTQDTGGNSYEQYF. CDR3 sequence (DNA): TGTGCCAGCACACAAGATACGGGTGGGAACTCCTACGAGCAGTACTTC.